The 10 T cell receptor beta chains given below trace back to one sample, sequenced in a study of blood T cell repertoires in COVID-19. The repertoire was sequenced with immunoSEQ multiplex PCR; TCRdb's copy has only in-frame clones and lacks some. The sample holds approximately 300,000 clones, about 89% seen once. What was sequenced was peripheral blood. All receptors come from a man aged 25-45 years with acute or convalescent COVID-19.

The chain is built from TRBV18 and TRBJ2-3, with a weak D call TRBD1 (5 bases). CDR3 length: 14 residues. V dropped 1 base and J dropped 10 bases, with 15 bases sitting between them. Germline-derived CDR1 and CDR2 are KGHSH and LQKENI. The CDR3 nucleotides read TGTGCCAGCTCACCACAGGGGCCCCAAACTGCGCAGTATTTT. Protein product: CASSPQGPQTAQYF.

This clone showed up just once. The gene calls are TRBV10-3 and TRBJ1-5, with D hard to call. The CDR3 covers 14 residues. Per germline, CDR1 ENHRY and CDR2 SYGVKD. Between the trimmed V and J ends, which lost 4 bases and 5 bases, there was a span of 12 bases. This CDR3 is CAISGGGRDQPQHF. CDR3 nucleotide sequence: TGTGCCATCAGTGGCGGCGGCAGAGATCAGCCCCAGCATTTT.

Remarks on this clone: In the same sample, other DNA sequences code for this CDR3. The rearrangement joins TRBV9 to TRBJ2-7, with D unresolved. CDR1 is SGDLS, CDR2 YYNGEE, per germline. The CDR3 sequence is 15 residues long. V lost 0 bases and J 0 bases, leaving 10 bases between the germline ends. The CDR3 bases are TGTGCCAGCAGCGTAGGTGGCTCTAGCTCCTACGAGCAGTACTTC. This translates into CASSVGGSSSYEQYF.

This chain uses TRBV7-2 with TRBJ2-7, with D possibly TRBD1 on 6 matching bases. Trimming removed 5 bases from V and 3 bases from J, with 14 bases in between. The CDR3 consists of 14 residues. Germline V lookup: CDR1 SGHTA, CDR2 FQGNSA. CDR3 sequence (DNA): TGTGCCAGCAGCCTACGACAGGATGGCTACGAGCAGTACTTC. Translation gives CASSLRQDGYEQYF.

This chain joins TRBV29-1 and TRBJ2-2, with 11 bases aligning to TRBD2. With V trimmed by 7 bases and J by 6 bases, 10 bases remained unmatched. The germline V gene encodes CDR1 SQVTM and CDR2 ANQGSEA. CDR3 length: 15 residues. The CDR3 DNA reads as TGCAGCGCAGAAACTAGCGGGAGATCTTCCGGGGAGCTGTTTTTT. It encodes CSAETSGRSSGELFF.

The rearrangement uses TRBV4-1 and TRBJ2-7; TRBD1 matches at 7 bases. This CDR3 is 13 amino acids long. V was clipped by 4 bases and J by 3 bases; unmatched bases: 3. CDR1 and CDR2 (germline): MGHRA, YSYEKL. The CDR3 here is CASSPDRDYEQYF. The CDR3 DNA is TGCGCCAGCAGCCCCGACAGGGACTACGAGCAGTACTTC.

The V gene is TRBV19, the J gene TRBJ1-1; 8 bases align to TRBD1. This CDR3 has 18 residues. CDR1 and CDR2 from the germline V gene are LNHDA and SQIVND (reference sequence). Trimming at V came to 6 bases and at J to 0 bases, leaving 15 bases not matched to a gene. The CDR3 DNA is TGTGCCAGTAGCAACCAGGAATGGACAGGGCGAATGAACACTGAAGCTTTCTTT. It is translated as CASSNQEWTGRMNTEAFF.

The rearrangement uses TRBV27 and TRBJ2-5, with 11 bases matching TRBD2. This CDR3 is built from 16 residues. Germline V gene sequence: CDR1 MNHEY, CDR2 SMNVEV (reference sequence). V lost 5 bases, J lost 1 base, and 6 bases stayed unmatched. CDR3 in DNA: TGTGCCAGCAGTCCGCGACTAGCGGGGACCCAAGAGACCCAGTACTTC. Encoded protein: CASSPRLAGTQETQYF.

This sequence joins TRBV25-1 and TRBJ1-1, with D unclear. The germline gives CDR1 MGHDK, CDR2 SYGVNS. Trimming left V 3 bases short and J 6 bases short, with 11 bases between. The CDR3 loop spans 13 amino acids. As DNA, the CDR3 is TGTGCCAGCAGTGAGAACGCCCTACCTGAAGCTTTCTTT. Residues: CASSENALPEAFF.

The chain is built from TRBV5-4 and TRBJ2-7; TRBD2 matches 14 bases. The germline CDR1 and CDR2 sequences are SGHNT and YYREEE (reference sequence). The CDR3 loop spans 16 amino acids. V lost 5 bases, J lost 3 bases, and 7 bases stayed unmatched. The CDR3 spells CASRRTSGGSHYEQYF. The CDR3 DNA reads TGTGCCAGCAGACGGACTAGCGGGGGGTCCCACTACGAGCAGTACTTC.